This TCR beta chain came from a study of cytomegalovirus exposure and HLA in healthy donors. Study-wide results and caveats: Presence/absence analyses assumed roughly uniform sequencing depth across donors, which may not hold. Researchers reported in a later analysis that a missense DCLRE1C variant was tied to TCR beta V- and J-gene trimming.

The CDR3 runs 14 residues. V lost 3 bases and J 6 bases, leaving 14 bases between the germline ends. Germline values: CDR1 LNHDA, CDR2 SQIVND (reference sequence). The PCR had 60 Vbeta and 13 Jbeta primers. TCRdb keeps only in-frame clones here, not all; method: immunoSEQ multiplex PCR. Of 95,000 to 150,000 clones listed, 80% are singletons. Concerning this clone: Its target is unknown.

J is TRBJ1-1 and V is TRBV19; TRBD1 is a possible D gene (5 bases). The TCR comes from a man aged 25 to 40 in good health and CMV-seropositive. Material: PBMCs. The CDR3: CASSMSRGGAEAFF. DNA for the CDR3: TGTGCCAGTAGTATGTCCCGGGGGGGGGCTGAAGCTTTCTTT.